Below, one T cell receptor (beta chain) is given with its context. This clonotype was detected only a few times. This receptor's antigen is unknown. Base qualities are not provided; no much larger clone lies one nucleotide away. The data were obtained in a study of T cells in Graves' hyperthyroidism and ophthalmopathy (dated by TCRdb to between 2019 and 2020). Regarding the complete study: Peripheral blood was sampled at the time of initial diagnosis, prior to any treatment. To identify TCR V-J signatures that set the groups apart, the researchers used a discovery cohort of roughly 100 patients, made up of 40 to 45 with Graves' ophthalmopathy and around 58 with stable Graves' hyperthyroidism. Prospective prediction of ophthalmopathy was tested in an independent validation cohort consisting of about 20 hyperthyroidism patients and 15 or so patients who later progressed to ophthalmopathy. The roughly 94 discovery patients were randomly divided into training and test sets at a 7:3 ratio. In addition, the study compared T-cell repertoires in thyroid tissue and in blood from roughly six Graves' hyperthyroidism patients. Once sampling was done, hyperthyroidism patients were given methimazole at a starting dose of 30 mg daily, whereas ophthalmopathy patients were given high-dose intravenous methylprednisolone. According to the paper, TCR Vbeta CDR3 sequencing was carried out on 135 peripheral blood samples, which came from about 45 ophthalmopathy, 70 to 80 hyperthyroidism and about 17 progressor patients.

Graves' hyperthyroidism was defined as stable when no progression to ophthalmopathy occurred over 18 months of follow-up. Hyperthyroidism patients were aged 18 to 65 years and newly diagnosed, with disease duration of less than 2 months. The study excluded patients with uncontrolled infections, other autoimmune diseases, pregnancy or lactation. Diagnoses were based on clinical symptoms, serum thyroxine and TRAb, thyroid ultrasound and orbital computed tomography. PBMCs were separated from 10 ml of fresh peripheral blood using Ficoll-Paque density gradient centrifugation. Total RNA was extracted with Trizol reagent, and quality was checked on an Agilent 2100 Bioanalyzer. TCR beta CDR3 regions were amplified from RNA transcripts. The first round of RT-PCR for the TCR CDR3 was performed with the HTBI primer set and the Qiagen OneStep RT-PCR kit. Libraries were constructed in a second round of multiplex PCR, after which size selection and purification were performed. Libraries were sequenced paired-end with 100 bp reads on an Illumina HiSeq2000. As for the original processing: Raw data were processed with SOAPnuke, discarding reads with adapters, uncalled bases, mean Phred below 15, or no exact constant-primer or identifier match. COPE v1.2.5 was used to merge high-quality paired reads, and clonotypes were defined as unique nucleotide sequences. MiTCR v1.1 was used to align the clonotypes against IMGT TRBV, TRBD and TRBJ reference segments. The analysis included only V-J combinations with a frequency above 0.0001, which together covered over 98% of the repertoires. The TCS score was defined as the ratio of F50 (clonal expansion) to E x V (chaos), calculated using BLOSUM62-based TCRdist between CDR3 peptides within each V-J. Welch's t-statistics and random forest reduced 514 V-J features to 13, which were used in a naive Bayes classifier (R e1071). TCRdb reanalyzed the raw reads on its own, using fastp at Q25 for trimming and MiXCR for clone calling, and kept in-frame beta chains. Duplicate CDR3 protein sequences are folded into a single record with the most common DNA and genes. TCRdb's processing, not the authors' own work, is the source of the V and J calls. The sample yields hundreds of thousands of distinct CDR3 sequences; 16% were counted once. The biggest ten clones account for 15% to 20% of the sample.

The paper's findings and limits, for the study overall: Blood samples also contained most of the expanded thyroid clonotypes (frequency above 0.001), which suggests that blood repertoires may reflect thyroid immune responses. In validation, progression to ophthalmopathy was predicted by the model with around 71% sensitivity and roughly 72% specificity, a median of around 6.5 months before onset. A 13 V-J signature model separated ophthalmopathy from stable hyperthyroidism, with over 85% sensitivity and 81% to 83% specificity in cross-validation and 80%/75% in testing. No statistical method was used to set the sample size in advance, and investigators knew the group allocation.

From the cysteine through the phenylalanine, the CDR3 covers 13 amino acids. The kept DNA is CDR3 alone, 39 bases in frame from the first base. A distance of 13 bases separates the germline ends of V and J, which lose 9 bases and 2 bases respectively. CDR1 and CDR2 are drawn from the germline V gene (reference sequence): LNHNV, YYDKDF. This receptor was identified in a woman aged 18-29 years with Graves' hyperthyroidism. The sequenced sample consisted of blood. Recombination linked TRBV15 to TRBJ1-2; TRBD1 is a weak D gene call, 6 bases matching. Here the CDR3 is given as CATKQGYNYGYTF. The DNA sequence follows: TGTGCCACAAAACAGGGTTACAACTATGGCTACACCTTC.